This T cell receptor beta chain was recovered during a study of preoperative IRX-2 immunotherapy in early breast cancer. As to treatment: preoperative locoregional IRX-2 cytokine immunotherapy. Preoperative locoregional IRX-2 cytokine immunotherapy was tested in the phase Ib source study. There are 17 residues in the CDR3. V shed 6 bases, J shed 2 bases, and the junction held 11 bases outside the gene matches. Germline V gene lookup returns CDR1 SNHLY and CDR2 FYNNEI. The repertoire was sequenced with immunoSEQ multiplex PCR; TCRdb's copy has only in-frame clones and lacks some. The sample includes more than 50,000 clones, approximately 94% of them seen just once.

Sample acquisition took place from a patient treated with IRX-2 immunotherapy. This chain uses TRBV2 with TRBJ2-5, with TRBD2 identical over 11 bases. The source is a human donor with breast cancer. The CDR3 region has the DNA TGTGCCAGCAGAAGGGGGGACACTAGCGGGGGACAAGAGACCCAGTACTTC. Its translation: CASRRGDTSGGQETQYF.